What follows is one T cell receptor (beta chain) and its context. Its antigen is currently unknown. The sample is drawn from a study of T cell responses to AZD1222 COVID-19 vaccine. Findings and limits, study-wide: Scientists sampled the repertoires only once the peak T cell response had passed. Close to half of all spike-specific TCRs reportedly target regions of the variants that are unmutated. Spike-specific TCR breadth and depth were elevated following two AZD1222 doses. There were mostly white British donors and more females than males, and clonal diversity was possibly underestimated.

CDR1 is MNHEY and CDR2 is SVGAGI in the germline V gene. The CDR3 consists of 15 residues. V gave up 5 bases and J gave up 6 bases; unmatched junction bases: 12. Method: immunoSEQ multiplex PCR; TCRdb's copy keeps in-frame clones and lacks some. The data contain 150,000 or so clones, 92% of them singletons. This sample comprised peripheral blood, obtained 28 days after the second AZD1222 dose. The rearrangement uses TRBV6-5 and TRBJ2-7; 8 nucleotides match TRBD1. This TCR was sampled from an adult who received the AZD1222 COVID-19 vaccine. CDR3 coding DNA: TGTGCCAGCAGTACAGGGGGACAGGTGCCGGCCGAGCAGTACTTC. Translating gives CASSTGGQVPAEQYF.